The sequence of this T cell receptor (beta chain) was determined in a study of human T cells and chemical hapten exposure. This clonotype was observed a handful of times. Time point described: patch test 2, 6 weeks after DPC sensitization. Treatment defined: therapeutic diphenylcyclopropenone sensitization with weekly scalp DPC. Trimming removed 4 bases at V and 3 bases at J, with 9 bases between. CDR3 size: 13 residues. Germline V gene data show CDR1 as ENHRY and CDR2 as SYGVKD. Via MiXCR, TCRdb re-called the RACE reads, giving one row per CDR3 protein. The profile shows 85,000 to 100,000 distinct CDR3 sequences, 11% of them singletons.

Material: whole blood, obtained in connection with sensitization to the hapten diphenylcyclopropenone (DPC). This receptor was taken from a man aged 35 to 55 with alopecia areata. Some clones in this sample may be carry-over from other donors' samples. The rearrangement joins TRBV10-3 to TRBJ2-5; tentative D call: TRBD1 (5 bases). The CDR3 coding sequence is TGTGCCATCAGTGGCGACAGTGAAGAGACCCAGTACTTC. Translation gives CAISGDSEETQYF.